The rows below give T cell receptor beta chains drawn from one sample of a study of vaccination and CD4 T cells after COVID-19. Using its own MiXCR run on the PCR reads, TCRdb lists one record per CDR3 protein. Of about 19,000 distinct CDR3 sequences listed, less than 70% were seen once; the top ten hold 7.5%. Antigens of these TCRs are unknown. Sequenced input: CD4+ T cells from blood, cultured in vitro. The receptors here all came from a human donor who had recovered from COVID-19. The CDR3 runs from the conserved cysteine through the conserved F or W. A D gene is named only where the DNA matches it firmly. Some rows mark clone size as missing; the rest say once, few, many or name a class of expanded clone.

j_gene | abundance | d_gene | len | v_gene | CDR3aa | CDR3nt
TRBJ1-6 | large | TRBD1 | 14 | TRBV30 | CAFRTGQERSPLHF | TGTGCCTTTAGAACAGGACAGGAGAGATCACCCCTCCACTTT
TRBJ1-5 | . | TRBD1 | 19 | TRBV6-1 | CASSLPWAGGLYSNQPQHF | TGTGCCAGCAGTCTCCCTTGGGCAGGGGGCCTTTATAGCAATCAGCCCCAGCATTTT
TRBJ1-2 | few | . | 14 | TRBV2 | CASSGNLGIYGYTF | TGTGCCAGCTCCGGGAACTTAGGGATCTATGGCTACACCTTC
TRBJ1-1 | . | . | 13 | TRBV7-6 | CASSLALHTEAFF | TGTGCTAGCAGCTTAGCTTTGCACACTGAAGCTTTCTTT
TRBJ1-2 | . | . | 12 | TRBV11-1 | CASSHENYGYTF | TGTGCCAGCAGCCATGAAAACTATGGCTACACCTTC
TRBJ1-2 | . | . | 15 | TRBV20-1 | CSARDQQRLGRGYTF | TGCAGTGCTAGAGATCAACAGAGGTTGGGACGGGGCTACACCTTC
TRBJ2-7 | . | . | 13 | TRBV12-5 | CASGLTGFYEQYF | TGTGCTAGTGGTCTAACAGGGTTCTACGAGCAGTACTTC
TRBJ2-2 | . | . | 15 | TRBV28 | CASSPVGKGPGELFF | TGTGCCAGCAGCCCAGTGGGGAAGGGCCCCGGGGAGCTGTTTTTT
TRBJ2-7 | . | TRBD1 | 16 | TRBV5-1 | CASSFLTGTGTYEQYF | TGCGCCAGCAGCTTTCTCACCGGGACAGGGACCTACGAGCAGTACTTC
TRBJ2-7 | few | . | 13 | TRBV12-3/TRBV12-4 | CASSFSGAYEQYF | TGTGCCAGCAGTTTTTCAGGAGCCTACGAGCAGTACTTC